Each of the 32 T cell receptor beta chains below was sequenced from the same sample in a study of cytomegalovirus exposure and HLA in healthy donors. The PCR made use of 60 Vbeta and 13 Jbeta primers. The table came from immunoSEQ multiplex PCR; TCRdb's copy has only in-frame clones and leaves some out. The sample yields about 160,000 clones, roughly 80% seen once. Specimen: PBMCs. These TCRs come from a man over 45 in good health and CMV-seropositive.

The chain employs TRBV10-1 and TRBJ2-7, with D possibly matching TRBD1 (5 bases). The V end was cut by 2 bases, the J end by 7 bases, with 9 bases between. There are 12 residues in the CDR3. The germline V gene has CDR1 WNHNN and CDR2 SYGVQD (reference sequence). In DNA, the CDR3 is TGCGCCAGCAGTGAGGGATCAGGGGAGCAGTACTTC. Translated: CASSEGSGEQYF.

The chain is built from TRBV4-2 and TRBJ2-2, with D perhaps TRBD1 (5 bases). CDR3 size: 18 residues. The V end was cut by 0 bases, the J end by 0 bases, with 14 bases between. Germline values: CDR1 LGHNA, CDR2 YNFKEQ. The CDR3 reads CASSQDGRWGTNTGELFF. As DNA, the CDR3 is TGTGCCAGCAGCCAAGATGGGCGTTGGGGCACGAACACCGGGGAGCTGTTTTTT.

The chain recombines TRBV5-8 with TRBJ2-1; TRBD2 might be the D (6 bases). Germline V gene data show CDR1 as SGHTS and CDR2 as YDEGEE. The CDR3 is 14 amino acids. Trimming cost V 4 bases and J 5 bases, with 13 bases left between them. CDR3 nucleotides: TGTGCCAGCAGCCGTGGGACTGGCAACAATGAGCAGTTCTTC. It specifies CASSRGTGNNEQFF.

The chain joins TRBV15 to TRBJ1-1, with D unresolved. The germline V gene has CDR1 LNHNV and CDR2 YYDKDF (reference sequence). The CDR3 has 16 amino acids. Trimming removed 0 bases from V and 2 bases from J, with 13 bases in between. DNA for the CDR3: TGTGCCACCAGCAGAGATGTACGTCGAAGCAACACTGAAGCTTTCTTT. Translating gives CATSRDVRRSNTEAFF. Full variable domain (remainder filled in from reference TRBV15 and TRBJ1-1): DAMVIQNPRYQVTQFGKPVTLSCSQTLNHNVMYWYQQKSSQAPKLLFHYYDKDFNNEADTPDNFQSRRPNTSFCFLDIRSPGLGDTAMYLCATSRDVRRSNTEAFFGQGTRLTVV.

J is TRBJ2-5 and V is TRBV4-2; D perhaps matches TRBD2 (7 bases). The ends were cut back, 1 base at V and 3 bases at J, with 9 bases in the middle. CDR3 length equals 14 residues. Germline V gene sequence: CDR1 LGHNA, CDR2 YNFKEQ. CDR3 sequence (DNA): TGTGCCAGCAGCCAAGGAGGGGGGGAAGAGACCCAGTACTTC. This translates into CASSQGGGEETQYF.

The chain links TRBV30 to TRBJ2-3; 8 bases line up with TRBD1. The V gene end was trimmed by 5 bases and the J gene end by 3 bases; junction bases not matched to a gene: 7. CDR3 length equals 14 residues. Germline assignment: CDR1 GTSNPN and CDR2 SVGIG (reference sequence). This chain's CDR3 is CAWLRTGRTDTQYF. In DNA, the CDR3 is TGTGCCTGGTTGAGGACAGGGAGAACAGATACGCAGTATTTT.

V gene TRBV18 combines with J gene TRBJ1-2, with 8 bases that match TRBD1. Germline V gene data show CDR1 as KGHSH and CDR2 as LQKENI. The V and J ends lost 3 bases and 5 bases, in that order; junction bases with no gene match: 2. The CDR3 runs 13 residues. The DNA for the CDR3 is TGTGCCAGCTCACCGGACAGGGCATATGGCTACACCTTC. This sequence encodes CASSPDRAYGYTF.

This clone was seen just once. The DNA for the CDR3 is TGTGCCAGTTACAGGGGCCCAAACACCGGGGAGCTGTTTTTT. As protein: CASYRGPNTGELFF. This rearrangement joins TRBV19 to TRBJ2-2; 7 bases agree with TRBD1. After removal of 8 bases from V and 2 bases from J, the junction contained 5 bases not matched to a gene. Germline V lookup: CDR1 LNHDA, CDR2 SQIVND (reference sequence). The CDR3 spans 14 residues.

The CDR3 here is CASSLSIPRDLTYEQYF. The CDR3 DNA reads as TGTGCCAGCAGTTTATCGATCCCGCGGGACTTAACCTACGAGCAGTACTTC. This chain links TRBV27 with TRBJ2-7; D possibly corresponds to TRBD2 (6 bases). Germline assignment: CDR1 MNHEY and CDR2 SMNVEV (reference sequence). Trimming left V 0 bases short and J 2 bases short, with 17 bases between. CDR3 size: 17 residues.

CDR3 protein: CASGRDRGVEQYF. The CDR3 nucleotides are TGCGCCAGCGGCCGGGACAGGGGCGTCGAGCAGTACTTC. The rearrangement joins TRBV5-1 to TRBJ2-7; TRBD1 agrees at 10 bases. The germline V gene has CDR1 SGHRS and CDR2 YFSETQ. The CDR3 totals 13 residues. V trimming: 7 bases; J trimming: 6 bases; junction bases outside the gene matches: 7.

This chain links TRBV10-3 with TRBJ2-1; the match to TRBD2 covers 8 bases. With 2 bases clipped from V and 4 bases from J, the junction kept 7 bases outside the gene matches. The CDR3 has 16 amino acids. CDR1 ENHRY and CDR2 SYGVKD come from the germline V gene. The DNA of the CDR3 is TGTGCCATCAGTGAGGGGACTAGGGGGGGATACAATGAGCAGTTCTTC. Its protein is CAISEGTRGGYNEQFF.

This clone was seen more than once but under ten times. This chain joins TRBV4-2 and TRBJ2-1; TRBD1 might be the D (5 bases). The ends were cut back, 1 base at V and 5 bases at J, with 12 bases in the middle. This CDR3 is built from 15 residues. Germline CDR1 is LGHNA and CDR2 is YNFKEQ. The CDR3: CASSQGQLLDNEQFF. CDR3 bases: TGTGCCAGCAGCCAAGGACAGCTTCTCGACAATGAGCAGTTCTTC.

The rearrangement uses TRBV29-1 and TRBJ2-7, with TRBD1 identical over 10 bases. Looked up from germline, CDR1 is SQVTM and CDR2 is ANQGSEA. This CDR3 has 16 amino acids. V trimming: 3 bases; J trimming: 0 bases; junction bases outside the gene matches: 8. The chain's CDR3 is CSVELADRGGSYEQYF. CDR3 nucleotide sequence: TGCAGCGTTGAGTTGGCGGACAGGGGGGGCTCCTACGAGCAGTACTTC.

This sequence joins TRBV11-2 and TRBJ1-1; D is ambiguous. This CDR3 is built from 13 residues. Deletions cut 3 bases from V and 4 bases from J, with 9 bases between. Germline assignment: CDR1 SGHAT and CDR2 FQNNGV. CDR3 sequence reads: CASSFGFSTEAFF. CDR3 sequence (DNA): TGTGCCAGCAGCTTCGGGTTCAGCACTGAAGCTTTCTTT.

This chain joins TRBV6-1 and TRBJ1-3, with D hard to call. Germline CDR1 is MNHNS and CDR2 is SASEGT. The CDR3 sequence is 11 residues long. Deletions cut 5 bases from V and 12 bases from J, with 11 bases between. The DNA of the CDR3 is TGTGCCAGCAGTAACGGGAGGAACATATATTTT. Protein: CASSNGRNIYF.

The rearrangement links TRBV5-1 to TRBJ1-2, with TRBD1 as a possible D gene (5 bases). The CDR3 sequence is 13 residues long. Germline loops: CDR1 SGHRS, CDR2 YFSETQ. V lost 2 bases to trimming and J lost 4 bases, with 9 bases between them. This CDR3 is CASSLAGGYGYTF. CDR3 DNA: TGCGCCAGCAGCTTAGCCGGGGGCTATGGCTACACCTTC.

This clone was counted only a few times. This chain connects TRBV11-2 to TRBJ2-5; 8 bases line up with TRBD1. The CDR3 is made up of 14 amino acids. In germline, CDR1 is SGHAT, CDR2 FQNNGV. V was pared by 5 bases and J by 5 bases, with 7 bases of the junction left unmatched. The CDR3 here is CASSLPNRGETQYF. DNA of the CDR3: TGTGCCAGCAGCCTCCCCAACAGGGGGGAGACCCAGTACTTC.

The rearrangement links TRBV7-2 to TRBJ1-2; TRBD1 matches at 8 bases. V lost 5 bases, J lost 4 bases, and 12 bases stayed unmatched. Germline values: CDR1 SGHTA, CDR2 FQGNSA. This CDR3 spans 16 amino acids. CDR3 bases: TGTGCCAGCAGCCCCACGTTCCAGGGGGCCACCTATGGCTACACCTTC. Its translation: CASSPTFQGATYGYTF.

As to this clone: The same CDR3 arises from other DNA sequences in this sample as well. The chain couples TRBV18 to TRBJ2-7; possible D gene TRBD1, 5 bases. Trimming took off 6 bases at V and 2 bases at J, with 11 bases between the two ends. Germline CDR1 and CDR2: KGHSH and LQKENI. This CDR3 is 13 amino acids long. CDR3 in amino acids: CASSPDSTYEQYF. The CDR3 nucleotides read TGTGCCAGCTCTCCCGACAGTACCTACGAGCAGTACTTC.

The chain links TRBV4-1 to TRBJ2-1; TRBD1 aligns across 10 bases. CDR1 is MGHRA and CDR2 is YSYEKL in the germline V gene. The J segment lost 5 bases and the V segment lost 5 bases, leaving 3 bases of the junction unmatched. The length of the CDR3 is 14 residues. The CDR3 DNA is TGCGCCAGCAGCACCGGGACAGGGGACAATGAGCAGTTCTTC. Protein sequence: CASSTGTGDNEQFF.

V and J are TRBV5-4 and TRBJ2-1, with D possibly being TRBD2 (6 bases). V dropped 0 bases and J dropped 0 bases, with 16 bases sitting between them. Looked up from germline, CDR1 is SGHNT and CDR2 is YYREEE (reference sequence). The CDR3 loop spans 18 amino acids. The CDR3, as DNA: TGTGCCAGCAGCTTGGGGGGGAACGCGGGAAGCTCCTACAATGAGCAGTTCTTC. The encoded protein is CASSLGGNAGSSYNEQFF.

V is TRBV28 and J is TRBJ1-2; TRBD1 aligns across 7 bases. The junction had 8 bases not matched to a gene; V was cut back by 6 bases and J by 4 bases. Germline V lookup: CDR1 MDHEN, CDR2 SYDVKM. CDR3 length equals 14 residues. Written as DNA, the CDR3 is TGTGCCAGCAGCACCGGGGGACAGTCCTATGGCTACACCTTC. It encodes CASSTGGQSYGYTF.

J is TRBJ2-5 and V is TRBV9, with D tentatively TRBD1 (6 bases). The germline CDR1 and CDR2 sequences are SGDLS and YYNGEE. Trimming removed 3 bases from V and 4 bases from J, with 16 bases in between. There are 15 residues in the CDR3. The CDR3 sequence is CASSATGGRGETQYF. The CDR3, as DNA: TGTGCCAGCAGCGCGACAGGTGGTCGGGGAGAGACCCAGTACTTC.

This clone was seen more than once but under ten times. The gene calls are TRBV11-2 and TRBJ1-1; 12 positions match TRBD1. Unmatched junction bases numbered 13, after V lost 5 bases and J lost 3 bases. Germline V gene data show CDR1 as SGHAT and CDR2 as FQNNGV. This CDR3 spans 18 amino acids. CDR3: CASSVNFGTGGRDTEAFF. Written as DNA, the CDR3 is TGTGCCAGCAGCGTAAATTTCGGGACAGGGGGCCGAGACACTGAAGCTTTCTTT.

The V and J genes are TRBV7-9 and TRBJ2-7, with TRBD1 matching 9 bases. The CDR3 covers 13 residues. CDR1 SEHNR and CDR2 FQNEAQ come from the germline V gene (reference sequence). With V trimmed by 4 bases and J by 10 bases, 8 bases remained unmatched. This CDR3 is CASSSGTGPLQYF. In nucleotides, the CDR3 is TGTGCCAGCAGCTCCGGGACAGGGCCCCTTCAGTACTTC.

The V and J genes are TRBV28 and TRBJ2-1, with TRBD1 identical over 9 bases. V lost 4 bases to trimming and J lost 4 bases; unmatched junction nucleotides: 5. Germline CDR1 reads MDHEN; CDR2 reads SYDVKM. CDR3 length equals 15 residues. CDR3 DNA: TGTGCCAGCAGTTCACCCGGGACAGGGTACAATGAGCAGTTCTTC. This gives the protein CASSSPGTGYNEQFF.

This clone occurred a few times. The chain is built from TRBV7-3 and TRBJ2-1; a weak D match, TRBD1 (6 bases). The germline V and J ends were trimmed by 6 bases and 9 bases, with 21 bases remaining between them. Germline V gene lookup returns CDR1 SGHTA and CDR2 FQGTGA. CDR3 length: 15 amino acids. CDR3 sequence: CASSYNRRGEGEQFF. CDR3 bases: TGTGCCAGCAGTTATAACCGCAGGGGAGAGGGTGAGCAGTTCTTC.

V gene TRBV10-3 combines with J gene TRBJ1-1; 8 bases align to TRBD1. This CDR3 spans 13 amino acids. Germline V gene sequence: CDR1 ENHRY, CDR2 SYGVKD. The trim removed 4 bases at V and 5 bases at J, leaving 3 bases unmatched. The CDR3 DNA reads as TGTGCCATCAGTGGTCGACAGGGGACTGAAGCTTTCTTT. Translated: CAISGRQGTEAFF.

This chain uses TRBV28 with TRBJ2-7; tentatively, D is TRBD1 (6 bases). The CDR3 runs to 14 residues. Per germline, CDR1 MDHEN and CDR2 SYDVKM. V was trimmed by 6 bases and J by 6 bases, leaving 18 bases between them. The CDR3 bases are TGTGCCAGCAGCCTCGGACAGCCCAAGGGCGAGCAGTACTTC. This gives the protein CASSLGQPKGEQYF.

V usage is TRBV9 and J usage is TRBJ2-3; 14 nucleotides match TRBD2. Germline trimming cut 0 bases from V and 5 bases from J; bases unmatched to any gene: 2. Germline CDR1 reads SGDLS; CDR2 reads YYNGEE. The CDR3 has 16 amino acids. CDR3 residues: CASSVGLAGGGDTQYF. The CDR3 nucleotides read TGTGCCAGCAGCGTAGGACTAGCGGGAGGGGGAGATACGCAGTATTTT.

V gene TRBV14 combines with J gene TRBJ2-5, with D possibly being TRBD1 (6 bases). The CDR3 is 13 amino acids. CDR1 is SGHDN, CDR2 FVKESK, per germline. The V gene lost 6 bases and the J gene lost 9 bases, with 17 bases spanning the gap. The CDR3 DNA sequence: TGTGCCAGCAGTCTCCTGGTGACAGGCCCCCAGTACTTC. Its protein product is CASSLLVTGPQYF.

The chain's CDR3 is CASSAPGQDPSNQYF. The CDR3 nucleotides read TGTGCCAGCAGTGCTCCGGGACAGGATCCCTCGAATCAGTACTTC. V usage is TRBV6-5 and J usage is TRBJ2-7, with 8 bases fitting TRBD1. Germline loops: CDR1 MNHEY, CDR2 SVGAGI. With 5 bases clipped from V and 10 bases from J, the junction kept 16 bases outside the gene matches. The CDR3 length is 15 residues.